One and the same sample provided the 16 T cell receptor beta chains below, sequenced in a study of blood T cell repertoires in COVID-19. Profiled with immunoSEQ multiplex PCR; TCRdb holds only in-frame clones, not every one. This sample has approximately 140,000 clones, with about 80% found just once. Sequenced material: peripheral blood. These TCRs come from a human donor in a cohort sampled during active COVID-19.

The chain employs TRBV5-1 and TRBJ2-2, with 9 bases lining up with TRBD2. The CDR3 has 17 amino acids. J lost 5 bases, V lost 2 bases, and 10 bases had no gene match. Germline CDR1 reads SGHRS; CDR2 reads YFSETQ. The CDR3 loop is CASSLEAGGLRTGELFF. In nucleotides, the CDR3 is TGCGCCAGCAGCTTAGAAGCGGGGGGTCTGAGGACCGGGGAGCTGTTTTTT.

The rearrangement links TRBV5-8 to TRBJ1-4; 8 bases line up with TRBD1. This CDR3 spans 15 amino acids. The V gene end was trimmed by 0 bases and the J gene end by 6 bases; junction bases not matched to a gene: 4. CDR1 SGHTS and CDR2 YDEGEE come from the germline V gene. The CDR3 coding sequence is TGTGCCAGCAGCTTGGCGGACAGGGAAGATGAAAAACTGTTTTTT. Its translation is CASSLADREDEKLFF.

The chain has TRBV4-2 and TRBJ2-3; weak D call: TRBD2 (6 bases). The CDR3 totals 17 residues. Germline V lookup: CDR1 LGHNA, CDR2 YNFKEQ. The V and J ends lost 4 bases and 1 base respectively, with 18 bases between them. DNA of the CDR3: TGTGCCAGCAGCCCGTACCCGGGGGAAGGTGGCACAGATACGCAGTATTTT. Its protein product is CASSPYPGEGGTDTQYF.

On this clone itself: One end of the junction does not line up with germline, which may come from a read error. In nucleotides, the CDR3 is TGTGCTAGCAGCCAAGGACACGGAAGTGTTGAGCAGTACTTC. The encoded protein is CASSQGHGSVEQYF. V usage is TRBV7-7 and J usage is TRBJ2-7, with TRBD1 as a possible D gene (5 bases). The CDR3 runs to 14 residues. The germline CDR1 and CDR2 sequences are SSHAT and FNYEAQ (reference sequence).

This CDR3 reads CASSLVRGVADEQFF. In DNA form, the CDR3 reads TGTGCCAGCAGCTTAGTCCGGGGGGTCGCGGATGAGCAGTTCTTC. This chain links TRBV7-2 with TRBJ2-1; 7 bases match TRBD2. CDR1 SGHTA and CDR2 FQGNSA come from the germline V gene. The J segment lost 8 bases and the V segment lost 1 base, leaving 8 bases of the junction unmatched. The CDR3 loop spans 15 amino acids.

V and J are TRBV19 and TRBJ1-6, with 7 bases that match TRBD1. J lost 5 bases, V lost 10 bases, and 5 bases had no gene match. This CDR3 is 13 amino acids long. The germline V gene encodes CDR1 LNHDA and CDR2 SQIVND (reference sequence). The CDR3 region is CATGTANNSPLHF. CDR3 nucleotide sequence: TGTGCCACAGGGACAGCCAATAATTCACCCCTCCACTTT.

The chain recombines TRBV7-6 with TRBJ2-5; 13 bases line up with TRBD2. This CDR3 has 17 amino acids. The trim removed 5 bases at V and 7 bases at J, leaving 13 bases unmatched. Germline CDR1 and CDR2: SGHVS and FNYEAQ. DNA of the CDR3: TGTGCCAGCAGCCTGGGACTAGCGGGGAACGGGGGGAGGACCCAGTACTTC. Protein: CASSLGLAGNGGRTQYF.

In this sample, this clone turned up once. The chain joins TRBV24-1 to TRBJ2-1, with 10 nucleotides matching TRBD2. Trimming took 1 base from V and 4 from J; bases not matched to a gene: 3. Germline CDR1 KGHDR, CDR2 SFDVKD. The CDR3 runs 16 residues. In DNA, the CDR3 is TGTGCCACCAGTGATTTCACTAGCGGGGATTACAATGAGCAGTTCTTC. It specifies CATSDFTSGDYNEQFF.

This clone has just one count. The chain combines TRBV9 with TRBJ2-1; TRBD2 is a possible D gene (5 bases). V gave up 7 bases and J gave up 3 bases, with 14 bases separating them. CDR1 is SGDLS and CDR2 is YYNGEE in the germline V gene. This CDR3 is 14 amino acids long. CDR3 amino acids: CASGRTEYYNEQFF. The DNA for the CDR3 is TGTGCCAGCGGAAGGACTGAATACTACAATGAGCAGTTCTTC.

This clone was counted a single time. Here the CDR3 reads CASSILQGALDGYTF. The CDR3 DNA reads as TGTGCCAGCAGTATTTTACAGGGGGCGTTAGATGGCTACACCTTC. The rearrangement links TRBV2 to TRBJ1-2; 9 nucleotides match TRBD1. Germline trimming cut 5 bases from V and 6 bases from J; bases unmatched to any gene: 10. Germline V CDR1 and CDR2: SNHLY, FYNNEI. The length of the CDR3 is 15 residues. The variable domain in full, with the rest retrieved from reference TRBV2 and TRBJ1-2, is EPEVTQTPSHQVTQMGQEVILRCVPISNHLYFYWYRQILGQKVEFLVSFYNNEISEKSEIFDDQFSVERPDGSNFTLKIRSTKLEDSAMYFCASSILQGALDGYTFGSGTRLTVV.

V usage is TRBV2 and J usage is TRBJ2-7; D unclear. The CDR3 contains 10 residues. V lost 7 bases and J lost 3, with 4 bases in between. The germline V gene has CDR1 SNHLY and CDR2 FYNNEI. Written as DNA, the CDR3 is TGTGCCAGCACCTACTACGAGCAGTACTTC. Translation: CASTYYEQYF.

V gene TRBV6-5 combines with J gene TRBJ1-1; D remains ambiguous. V was shortened by 5 bases and J by 3 bases, with 10 bases between the two germline ends. The CDR3 runs 13 residues. The germline CDR1 and CDR2 sequences are MNHEY and SVGAGI. The CDR3 reads CASSTKWDTEAFF. The CDR3, as DNA: TGTGCCAGCAGTACTAAATGGGACACTGAAGCTTTCTTT.

This clone appeared a single time. The chain couples TRBV30 to TRBJ2-3; no reliable D call. V was trimmed by 0 bases and J by 0 bases, leaving 4 bases between them. The CDR3 is 13 residues long. Germline CDR1 reads GTSNPN; CDR2 reads SVGIG (reference sequence). DNA of the CDR3: TGTGCCTGGAGTGTCTATAGCACAGATACGCAGTATTTT. It yields the protein CAWSVYSTDTQYF.

The chain is built from TRBV28 and TRBJ1-2, with D possibly matching TRBD1 (6 bases). V was trimmed by 8 bases and J by 4 bases, leaving 11 bases between them. The CDR3 is made up of 12 amino acids. Germline CDR1 MDHEN, CDR2 SYDVKM. This CDR3 is CASQQGSYGYTF. CDR3 bases: TGTGCCAGCCAACAGGGCTCCTATGGCTACACCTTC.

This chain connects TRBV4-2 to TRBJ2-5, with a possible D match to TRBD2 (5 bases). Germline V CDR1 and CDR2: LGHNA, YNFKEQ. Trimming removed 1 base from V and 5 bases from J, with 17 bases in between. The length of the CDR3 is 16 residues. CDR3 in amino acids: CASSQASPGNPETQYF. In DNA, the CDR3 is TGTGCCAGCAGCCAAGCGTCGCCCGGGAATCCGGAGACCCAGTACTTC.

CDR3 protein: CASSLLTEATEAFF. Here the CDR3 DNA reads TGCGCCAGCAGCTTATTGACAGAAGCAACTGAAGCTTTCTTT. The J gene is TRBJ1-1, the V gene TRBV5-1; TRBD1 might be the D (5 bases). The germline V gene encodes CDR1 SGHRS and CDR2 YFSETQ. Trimming left V 2 bases short and J 5 bases short, with 13 bases between. This CDR3 contains 14 residues.